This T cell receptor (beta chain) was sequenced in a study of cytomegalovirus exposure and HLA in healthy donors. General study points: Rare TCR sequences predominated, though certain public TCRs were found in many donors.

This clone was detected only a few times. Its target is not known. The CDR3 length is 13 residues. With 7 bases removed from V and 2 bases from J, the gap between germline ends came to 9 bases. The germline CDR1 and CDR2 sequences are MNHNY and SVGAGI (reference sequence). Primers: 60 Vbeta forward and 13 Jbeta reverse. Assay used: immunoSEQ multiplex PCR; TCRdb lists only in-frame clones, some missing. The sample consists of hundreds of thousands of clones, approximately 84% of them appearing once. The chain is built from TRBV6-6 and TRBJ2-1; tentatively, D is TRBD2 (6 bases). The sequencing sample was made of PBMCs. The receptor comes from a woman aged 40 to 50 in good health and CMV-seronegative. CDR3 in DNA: TGTGCCAGCACAGCGGGCCCCTACAATGAGCAGTTCTTC. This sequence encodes CASTAGPYNEQFF.